The clone carrying this T cell receptor beta chain showed up many times. Antigen specificity is unknown. The data belong to a study of identical twins. The study, taken as a whole, reports: It was possible that invariant MAIT and iNKT cells partly confounded the zero-insertion analyses. Modeled out-of-frame TCR alpha sharing in monozygotic twins fell below observed levels.

Using its own MiXCR run on the 5' RACE reads, TCRdb lists one record per CDR3 protein. This table holds approximately 700,000 distinct CDR3 sequences, 5.5% to 6.5% found once. CDR1 and CDR2 from the germline V gene are ENHRY and SYGVKD. CDR3 length: 15 residues. V shed 6 bases and J shed 2 bases, with 17 bases lying between them. What was sequenced was naive T cells sorted from blood. The source of this sequence is a man aged 18 to 30 in good health. This chain links TRBV10-3 with TRBJ2-7; D could derive from TRBD1 or TRBD2 (5 bases each). DNA for the CDR3: TGTGCCATCAGCGCTGGGACCGAAACTACCTACGAGCAGTACTTC. Translation: CAISAGTETTYEQYF.